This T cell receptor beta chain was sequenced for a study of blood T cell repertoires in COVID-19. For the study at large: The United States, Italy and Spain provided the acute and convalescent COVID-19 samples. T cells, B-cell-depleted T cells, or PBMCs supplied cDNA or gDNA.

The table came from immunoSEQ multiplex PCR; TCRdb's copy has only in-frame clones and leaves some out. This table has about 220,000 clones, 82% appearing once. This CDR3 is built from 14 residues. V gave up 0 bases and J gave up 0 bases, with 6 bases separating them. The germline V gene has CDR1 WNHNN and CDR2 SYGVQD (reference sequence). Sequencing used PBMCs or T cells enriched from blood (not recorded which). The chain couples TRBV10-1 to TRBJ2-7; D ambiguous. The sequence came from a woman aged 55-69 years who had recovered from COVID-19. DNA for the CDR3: TGCGCCAGCAGTGAGTCCCCTTCCTCCTACGAGCAGTACTTC. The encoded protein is CASSESPSSYEQYF.